The rows below give T cell receptor beta chains drawn from one sample of a study of blood T cell repertoires in COVID-19. Clones were sequenced by immunoSEQ multiplex PCR, and TCRdb holds only the in-frame ones, with some missing. The table shows some 250,000 clones, with 70% to 90% occurring only once. The sample comprised PBMCs or T cells enriched from blood (not recorded which). These receptors all stem from a woman in her fifties or sixties who had recovered from COVID-19. Both conserved end residues are part of each CDR3. A D gene is named only where the DNA matches it firmly. Size tells how often a clone was seen (once, few, many) or the class of an expanded clone, and some rows leave it out.

len,j_gene,d_gene,v_gene,abundance,CDR3nt,CDR3aa
14,TRBJ2-7,-,TRBV18,-,TGTGCCAGCTCAGCGTCGGACACGTCCTACGAGCAGTACTTC,CASSASDTSYEQYF
13,TRBJ1-1,TRBD1,TRBV28,-,TGTGCCAGCAGTTGGACAGGGAACACTGAAGCTTTCTTT,CASSWTGNTEAFF
14,TRBJ2-2,TRBD1,TRBV11-2,-,TGTGCCAGCAGCCGCGGGACAGGGGGCGTGGAGCTGTTTTTT,CASSRGTGGVELFF
14,TRBJ2-2,TRBD1,TRBV6-1,-,TGTGCCAGCAGGAACAGGGGGGACACCGGGGAGCTGTTTTTT,CASRNRGDTGELFF
12,TRBJ1-1,TRBD1,TRBV28,-,TGTGCCAGCGGGACAGGGGGCACTGAAGCTTTCTTT,CASGTGGTEAFF
16,TRBJ2-1,TRBD2,TRBV3-1/TRBV3-2,-,TGTGCCAGCAGCTTCCGGAGGACTAGCGGGAGGAATGAGCAGTTCTTC,CASSFRRTSGRNEQFF
16,TRBJ2-7,TRBD1,TRBV7-9,-,TGTGCCAGCAGCGCGAAAACCGGGACAGGGGGCGACGAGCAGTACTTC,CASSAKTGTGGDEQYF
16,TRBJ1-5,TRBD1,TRBV2,-,TGTGCCAGCAGTTCCCCAGGGGGTTATAGCAATCAGCCCCAGCATTTT,CASSSPGGYSNQPQHF
15,TRBJ2-5,-,TRBV18,-,TGTGCCAGCTCACCTATTTTGCAGGTCCAAGAGACCCAGTACTTC,CASSPILQVQETQYF
13,TRBJ2-7,TRBD1,TRBV20-1,-,TGCAGTGTTAGTGGGGACAGGGGCTACGAGCAGTACTTC,CSVSGDRGYEQYF
14,TRBJ2-7,TRBD1,TRBV6-5,-,TGTGCCAGCAGTCCCGGACAGGGGGCGGGCGAGCAGTACTTC,CASSPGQGAGEQYF
14,TRBJ1-1,TRBD1,TRBV6-4,-,TGTGCCAGCAGTCGGACAGGGGAGGACACTGAAGCTTTCTTT,CASSRTGEDTEAFF
17,TRBJ2-7,TRBD2,TRBV4-1,-,TGCGCCAGCAGCCGCGGACTAGCGGTGAGTTCCGTTCCCGAGCAGTACTTC,CASSRGLAVSSVPEQYF
14,TRBJ1-1,-,TRBV3-1/TRBV3-2,-,TGTGCCAGCAGCTACCGCCAGGGGTTCACTGAAGCTTTCTTT,CASSYRQGFTEAFF
18,TRBJ1-4,-,TRBV5-4,once,TGTGCCAGCAGCTCAGGTGGGGGAGGGAAGATAACTAATGAAAAACTGTTTTTT,CASSSGGGGKITNEKLFF
16,TRBJ2-1,-,TRBV21-1,-,TGTGCCAGCAGCTCAAAAGGCGGCTCAACTTACAATGAGCAGTTCTTC,CASSSKGGSTYNEQFF
14,TRBJ1-4,TRBD1,TRBV18,-,TGTGCCAGCTCACTTCTCAGGGGGGACGAAAAACTGTTTTTT,CASSLLRGDEKLFF
14,TRBJ2-3,-,TRBV3-1/TRBV3-2,-,TGTGCCAGCAGCCAAGTGCGGTCCACAGATACGCAGTATTTT,CASSQVRSTDTQYF
15,TRBJ1-4,-,TRBV10-3,-,TGTGCCATCAGTGAGAGCGTGGAGGCAAATGAAAAACTGTTTTTT,CAISESVEANEKLFF
15,TRBJ1-2,TRBD1,TRBV6-5,-,TGTGCCAGCAGTACATATGGGGGACAGGGCGATGGCTACACCTTC,CASSTYGGQGDGYTF
12,TRBJ2-7,-,TRBV29-1,-,TGCAGCTTTTTGGGCCCTTGGTCCGAGCAGTACTTC,CSFLGPWSEQYF
17,TRBJ2-1,TRBD2,TRBV5-1,-,TGCGCCAGCAGCAAAGAGCCTAGCGGGAGTTTTATAATTGATTGGTTCTTC,CASSKEPSGSFIIDWFF
15,TRBJ2-1,TRBD2,TRBV2,-,TGTGCCAGCAGTAAGGAGGGCGGGAGTGGTAAGGAGCAGTTCTTC,CASSKEGGSGKEQFF
15,TRBJ1-5,TRBD1,TRBV24-1,-,TGTGCCACCAGTGAGCCACTCCAGGGGGACCAGCCCCAGCATTTT,CATSEPLQGDQPQHF
13,TRBJ2-3,-,TRBV29-1,-,TGCAGCGTTGGCGGTCTTACCGGCGGTACGCAGTATTTT,CSVGGLTGGTQYF
13,TRBJ1-5,TRBD1,TRBV5-5,-,TGTGCCAGCAGCTCCGACAGGGATCAGCCCCAGCATTTT,CASSSDRDQPQHF
11,TRBJ2-1,-,TRBV12-3/TRBV12-4,few,TGTGCCAGCAGTCTCTACAATGAGCAGTTCTTC,CASSLYNEQFF
10,TRBJ1-1,-,TRBV28,-,TGTGCCAGTTTACAGGGTAGAGCTTTCTTT,CASLQGRAFF
18,TRBJ1-1,TRBD1,TRBV12-5,-,TGTGCTAGTGGTTTGGTACATCAAGGGACAGGGAGGACCACTGAAGCTTTCTTT,CASGLVHQGTGRTTEAFF
20,TRBJ2-3,TRBD2,TRBV4-1,-,TGCGCCAGCAGCCAAATGAGGCTGGCTAGCGGGAGGACTAGCACAGATACGCAGTATTTT,CASSQMRLASGRTSTDTQYF
13,TRBJ2-7,TRBD2,TRBV12-3/TRBV12-4,-,TGTGCCAGCAGCACGGGACTAGTCTACGAGCAGTACTTC,CASSTGLVYEQYF
13,TRBJ1-6,-,TRBV6-5,-,TGTGCCAGCAGTTTGTCAAATAATTCACCCCTCCACTTT,CASSLSNNSPLHF
15,TRBJ1-6,-,TRBV19,-,TGTGCCAGTAGTATCCTTGGGACAACAAATTCACCCCTCCACTTT,CASSILGTTNSPLHF
14,TRBJ2-1,-,TRBV5-1,-,TGCGCCAGCAGCGAACCACAGGGGAGGAATGAGCAGTTCTTC,CASSEPQGRNEQFF
13,TRBJ2-7,-,TRBV7-2,-,TGTGCCAGCAGCGTGGACATCCTCTACGAGCAGTACTTC,CASSVDILYEQYF
17,TRBJ2-4,TRBD2,TRBV5-1,once,TGCGCCAGCAGCTGGGGGACTAGCGGGAAAAGCAAAAACATTCAGTACTTC,CASSWGTSGKSKNIQYF
15,TRBJ2-5,-,TRBV5-1,-,TGCGCCAGCAGCTTCCAGCGAAGCCAGGGGGAGACCCAGTACTTC,CASSFQRSQGETQYF
17,TRBJ2-1,TRBD2,TRBV5-4,-,TGTGCCAGCAGCCCATCTAGCGGGAGTTGGTCCTACAATGAGCAGTTCTTC,CASSPSSGSWSYNEQFF
14,TRBJ2-5,TRBD1,TRBV18,once,TGTGCCAGCTCACGGACGACAGGGGGAGAGACCCAGTACTTC,CASSRTTGGETQYF
15,TRBJ1-5,TRBD1,TRBV28,-,TGTGCCAGCAGCTCCGGACAGGGGAGGAATCAGCCCCAGCATTTT,CASSSGQGRNQPQHF
12,TRBJ1-1,-,TRBV15,-,TGTGCCACCAGGCGGGGAGCAGGAGAAGCTTTCTTT,CATRRGAGEAFF
12,TRBJ1-2,-,TRBV2,once,TGTGCCAGCAGAAAGCTCGGCTATGGCTACACCTTC,CASRKLGYGYTF
15,TRBJ1-5,-,TRBV19,-,TGTGCCAGTAGTATAGTGGGGGGAAGCAATCAGCCCCAGCATTTT,CASSIVGGSNQPQHF
11,TRBJ1-1,-,TRBV12-3/TRBV12-4,-,TGTGCCAGCAGTCCGAGTATAGAAGCTTTCTTT,CASSPSIEAFF
14,TRBJ2-3,TRBD1,TRBV23-1,-,TGCGCCAGCAGTCAATCAAGGGGGCCAGATACGCAGTATTTT,CASSQSRGPDTQYF
19,TRBJ2-3,TRBD1,TRBV27,-,TGTGCCAGCAGTTTAGGAGAGGGGGCATCCACTTCATACACAGATACGCAGTATTTT,CASSLGEGASTSYTDTQYF
10,TRBJ2-1,TRBD2,TRBV30,few,TGTGCCCGGGGGGTGAGCCCCCAGTTCTTC,CARGVSPQFF
16,TRBJ2-2,-,TRBV24-1,-,TGTGCCACCAGTGATACGCCCAGTACAGAGACCGGGGAGCTGTTTTTT,CATSDTPSTETGELFF
17,TRBJ2-1,TRBD2,TRBV5-4,-,TGTGCCAGCAGCCCCGCGTTCGGCGGGAGCGATTACAATGAGCAGTTCTTC,CASSPAFGGSDYNEQFF
17,TRBJ2-4,-,TRBV5-8,-,TGTGCCAGCAGCTTGGAGGTTACAGGGTCAGCCAAAAACATTCAGTACTTC,CASSLEVTGSAKNIQYF
16,TRBJ2-7,TRBD2,TRBV28,-,TGTGCCAGCGTTTCCGGGACTAGCGGGCCGCTCGGCGAGCAGTACTTC,CASVSGTSGPLGEQYF
17,TRBJ2-7,TRBD2,TRBV18,-,TGTGCCAGCTCACCAAGATCCCAGCGGGAGTCAGCCTACGAGCAGTACTTC,CASSPRSQRESAYEQYF
14,TRBJ2-7,-,TRBV27,-,TGTGCCAGCAGTTTGAAGGACAAATCCTACGAGCAGTACTTC,CASSLKDKSYEQYF
14,TRBJ2-1,TRBD1,TRBV24-1,few,TGTGCCACCAGGCCGGGGACAGGGACACCTAAGCAGTTCTTC,CATRPGTGTPKQFF